The TCR beta chain under discussion was sequenced for a study of CD8+ T cells in alopecia areata. Treatment of the sample: oral pan-JAK inhibitor, 5-10 mg twice daily. This CDR3 region has 15 residues. The V and J ends lost 5 bases and 0 bases, in that order; junction bases with no gene match: 2. Germline V CDR1 and CDR2: SGHVS, FNYEAQ. Overall study findings and caveats: TCR sharing was clearer in mice than between patients, perhaps partly owing to patient HLA diversity. Among the top 100, expanded CD8+ clones were significantly decreased by tofacitinib, as was scalp clonality.

The count of this clone is one. What it binds is unknown. In each case, RNA was isolated and then reverse transcribed into cDNA as the sequencing template. Clones were read by immunoSEQ multiplex PCR, and TCRdb kept only the in-frame ones, dropping some. This table holds some 150,000 clones, roughly four fifths found once. The rearrangement links TRBV7-6 to TRBJ2-1; 9 bases align to TRBD2. The TCR was taken from a human donor with alopecia areata. The sequencing used CD8+ T cells sorted from blood, collected at week 4, from a patient treated with tofacitinib. In DNA form, the CDR3 reads TGTGCCAGCAGCATTAGCGGGGGCTCCTACAATGAGCAGTTCTTC. Its protein is CASSISGGSYNEQFF.